The 8 T cell receptor beta chains below all came from one sample that was sequenced in a study of blood T cells in healthy people across ages. The second PCR ran roughly 7 to 12 cycles with a sample-barcoded 5' primer and J-beta primers. TCRdb reanalysed the 5' RACE reads using MiXCR and keeps one entry per CDR3 protein. The sample yields about 780,000 distinct CDR3 sequences, more than 35% seen once. Sequencing used blood. These receptors all stem from a man older than 75 in good health.

There are a few counts of this clonotype. This chain links TRBV27 with TRBJ2-4; 8 nucleotides align to TRBD1. Gene TRBJ2-5 matches the end of the DNA better, so the J call may be wrong. Germline CDR1 and CDR2: MNHEY and SMNVEV (reference sequence). This CDR3 has 15 amino acids. DNA of the CDR3: TGTGCCAGCAGTTTCTCGGGGACAGGCGGGGAGACCCAGTACTTC. This codes for CASSFSGTGGETQYF.

The chain employs TRBV15 and TRBJ2-7, with 8 positions matching TRBD1. The ends lost 4 bases at V and 7 bases at J; junction bases unmatched: 15. Per the germline V gene, CDR1 is LNHNV and CDR2 is YYDKDF (reference sequence). The CDR3 runs to 16 residues. The CDR3 nucleotides read TGTGCCACCAGCAAGCCTCACCAGGGGGCGGGAAATGAGCAGTACTTC. Amino acid sequence: CATSKPHQGAGNEQYF. Drawing the rest from reference TRBV15 and TRBJ2-7, the complete variable domain is DAMVIQNPRYQVTQFGKPVTLSCSQTLNHNVMYWYQQKSSQAPKLLFHYYDKDFNNEADTPDNFQSRRPNTSFCFLDIRSPGLGDTAMYLCATSKPHQGAGNEQYFGPGTRLTVT.

The CDR3 nucleotides read TGTGCCAGCTCTGTATCAGGGGGCTACACTGAAGCTTTCTTT. Encoded protein: CASSVSGGYTEAFF. The V call is TRBV6-5, the J call TRBJ1-1; 8 nucleotides line up with TRBD1. The length of the CDR3 is 14 residues. V shed 8 bases and J 3 bases; nucleotides not matched to a gene: 8. The germline V gene encodes CDR1 MNHEY and CDR2 SVGAGI.

The V gene is TRBV5-1, the J gene TRBJ2-3, with D tentatively TRBD2 (5 bases). Germline assignment: CDR1 SGHRS and CDR2 YFSETQ. CDR3 length: 13 amino acids. V was cut by 5 bases and J by 5 bases, with 12 bases left in between. CDR3 nucleotides: TGCGCCAGCAGGAGGACTCCCGAAGATACGCAGTATTTT. Its protein is CASRRTPEDTQYF.

The CDR3 nucleotides are TGTGCCAGCAGCGGCGAACAGGGTAGCAATCAGCCCCAGCATTTT. Amino acids: CASSGEQGSNQPQHF. The rearrangement joins TRBV7-9 to TRBJ1-5, with a weak D call TRBD1 (6 bases). V lost 5 bases to trimming and J lost 0 bases, with 11 bases between them. This CDR3 is built from 15 residues. Germline CDR1 SEHNR, CDR2 FQNEAQ (reference sequence).

J is TRBJ2-1 and V is TRBV4-3; 10 nucleotides agree with TRBD2. The J call may be mistaken, given a closer DNA end match to TRBJ2-7. The CDR3 loop spans 17 amino acids. The germline gives CDR1 LGHNA, CDR2 YSLEER. The CDR3 region is CASSQELAGATYNEQYF. CDR3 DNA: TGCGCCAGCAGCCAAGAGCTAGCGGGAGCGACCTACAATGAGCAGTACTTC.

As concerns this clonotype: This may come from a read error, since a much larger clone is one base off. The V and J genes are TRBV29-1 and TRBJ2-3, with a weak D call TRBD2 (5 bases). The length of the CDR3 is 14 residues. V was cut by 4 bases and J by 8 bases, with 19 bases left in between. CDR1 and CDR2 (germline): SQVTM, ANQGSEA. In DNA form, the CDR3 reads TGCAGCGTTGGGGGAGCGTTGACTTCGGGTACGCAGTATTTT. The encoded protein is CSVGGALTSGTQYF.

The chain links TRBV5-1 to TRBJ2-7, with D tentatively TRBD1 (6 bases). Germline V gene sequence: CDR1 SGHRS, CDR2 YFSETQ. This CDR3 has 16 amino acids. V was trimmed by 5 bases and J by 1 base, leaving 19 bases between them. CDR3 in DNA: TGCGCCAGCAGGGATCTACAGGGAAACCCGTCCTACGAGCAGTACTTC. Translated, it gives CASRDLQGNPSYEQYF.